This entry describes one T cell receptor (beta chain). The antigen remains undetermined. The PCR contained 60 Vbeta and 13 Jbeta primers. Some clones are missing from TCRdb's copy, which holds only in-frame ones; the method was immunoSEQ multiplex PCR. The table lists a few hundred thousand clones, about nine tenths of them singletons. This sample was included in a study of cytomegalovirus exposure and HLA in healthy donors. CDR1 is MNHEY, CDR2 SMNVEV, per germline (reference sequence). The length of the CDR3 is 15 residues. The junction had 10 bases not matched to a gene; V was cut back by 6 bases and J by 7 bases. Overall study results and limits: About 87% or about 30% of the time was how often most TCR beta V segments were productive, according to an earlier analysis. The study recorded 160 or so TCR beta chains that were cytomegalovirus-associated.

The source material was PBMCs. This receptor was obtained from a girl aged 2-9 years in good health and CMV-seronegative. V and J are TRBV27 and TRBJ2-2; 8 bases fit TRBD2. The CDR3 coding sequence is TGTGCCAGCAGGGCGAGCGGGAGCGTTCACGGGGAGCTGTTTTTT. It is translated as CASRASGSVHGELFF.